The present TCR beta chain was sequenced within a study of beta chain features in type 1 diabetes. Study-wide results and caveats: People with Type 1 diabetes carried modestly yet significantly shorter TCRB CDR3s in all four CD4+ subsets.

Investigators reverse transcribed all isolated RNA, so they sequenced expressed TCRB transcripts. Using immunoSEQ multiplex PCR, the repertoire was profiled, and TCRdb retains in-frame clones only, with some absent. This sample has 200,000 to 300,000 clones; 25% to 30% occur once, and the top ten carry 3.5% to 4%. Per donor, one heparinised blood draw averaged roughly 110 mL. Researchers reported sorting CD4+ naive, central memory, regulatory and stem cell-like memory cells via CD45RO/CCR7/CD25/CD127/CD95/CD27. This clone has only a few counts. As yet, its antigen is unknown. The V gene's germline CDR1 is MGHDK and CDR2 SYGVNS. This CDR3 is built from 13 residues. V lost 10 bases to trimming and J lost 6 bases; unmatched junction nucleotides: 8.

J is TRBJ2-3 and V is TRBV25-1; 9 bases line up with TRBD1. The sequence derives from a man aged 30-40 years in good health. Input material: central memory CD4+ T cells from blood. The CDR3 loop is CATTQGASDTQYF. The CDR3 DNA reads as TGTGCCACCACACAGGGGGCTTCGGATACGCAGTATTTT.